What follows describes a single T cell receptor beta chain. The data were obtained in a study of T cell changes during pregnancy in multiple sclerosis. Generated by immunoSEQ multiplex PCR, the TCRdb table keeps only in-frame clones and is missing some. The sample lists about 51,000 clones, 93% occurring once. The germline V and J ends were trimmed by 1 base and 8 bases, with 19 bases remaining between them. CDR1 is SGHKS, CDR2 YYEKEE, per germline (reference sequence). CDR3 size: 16 residues. This chain connects TRBV5-5 to TRBJ2-1; the D gene is possibly TRBD2 (6 bases). The TCR originated in a female donor with multiple sclerosis, enrolled in a pregnancy study. The sample consisted of peripheral blood, taken in the second trimester of pregnancy. The CDR3 sequence: CASSLMYSGAVDEQFF. DNA of the CDR3: TGTGCCAGCAGCTTGATGTACTCGGGAGCAGTCGATGAGCAGTTCTTC.